The 9 T cell receptor beta chains below all came from one sample that was sequenced in a study of T cell clones after liver transplantation. The method was immunoSEQ multiplex PCR; TCRdb's version includes in-frame clones alone and lacks a portion of them. The sample consists of about 120,000 clones, 90% of them appearing once. This specimen consisted of CD4+ T cells from blood, obtained 12 months after liver transplant. The receptors originated from a human patient who received a liver transplant. Some T cells may be supplied by the graft donor.

This clone turned up a few times. This sequence joins TRBV9 and TRBJ1-1, with D maybe TRBD1 (5 bases). Trimming pared 0 bases from V and 4 bases from J, leaving 13 bases between. Germline V gene lookup returns CDR1 SGDLS and CDR2 YYNGEE. The CDR3 length is 15 residues. In DNA form, the CDR3 reads TGTGCCAGCAGCGTAGAAGACAGACGAACCACTGAAGCTTTCTTT. Its translation is CASSVEDRRTTEAFF.

V and J are TRBV10-3 and TRBJ2-5; D remains ambiguous. Trimming shortened V by 0 bases and J by 2 bases, and 7 bases separated the two germline ends. The germline gives CDR1 ENHRY, CDR2 SYGVKD. The CDR3 spans 14 residues. CDR3 loop: CAISESRAQETQYF. The CDR3, as DNA: TGTGCCATCAGTGAGTCAAGGGCACAAGAGACCCAGTACTTC.

The chain carries TRBV19 and TRBJ1-2, with 12 bases identical to TRBD1. CDR1 is LNHDA, CDR2 SQIVND, per germline (reference sequence). V trimming: 5 bases; J trimming: 7 bases; junction bases outside the gene matches: 11. The CDR3 runs 16 residues. The chain's CDR3 is CASSLSRPGQGAGYTF. The CDR3 region has the DNA TGTGCCAGTAGTCTTTCCCGGCCGGGACAGGGGGCTGGCTACACCTTC.

The V and J genes are TRBV5-8 and TRBJ2-5, with 7 bases lining up with TRBD1. Germline V gene data show CDR1 as SGHTS and CDR2 as YDEGEE. Unmatched junction bases numbered 8, after V lost 8 bases and J lost 4 bases. The CDR3 covers 13 residues. CDR3 sequence (DNA): TGTGCCAGTTCAAGGGGGCTAGTAGAGACCCAGTACTTC. It encodes CASSRGLVETQYF.

V usage is TRBV9 and J usage is TRBJ2-7; possibly TRBD2 for D (6 bases). The V end lost 0 bases, the J end lost 2 bases, and 9 bases lay between the germline ends. The CDR3 length is 14 residues. CDR1 and CDR2 from the germline V gene are SGDLS and YYNGEE. The CDR3: CASSVGTTPYEQYF. CDR3 DNA: TGTGCCAGCAGCGTAGGGACTACCCCCTACGAGCAGTACTTC.

The chain is built from TRBV7-8 and TRBJ2-7; a weak D match, TRBD2 (6 bases). Germline assignment: CDR1 SGHVS and CDR2 FQNEAQ. V was trimmed by 0 bases and J by 0 bases, leaving 12 bases between them. This CDR3 region has 16 residues. The CDR3 sequence: CASSLAMAGPSYEQYF. The CDR3 DNA sequence: TGTGCCAGCAGCTTAGCGATGGCGGGACCCTCCTACGAGCAGTACTTC.

This rearrangement joins TRBV28 to TRBJ1-1; no clear D. The CDR3 length is 11 residues. Germline V CDR1 and CDR2: MDHEN, SYDVKM. The V and J ends lost 7 bases and 1 base respectively, with 4 bases between them. CDR3 sequence reads: CASIRNTEAFF. CDR3 in DNA: TGTGCCAGCATAAGGAACACTGAAGCTTTCTTT.

The chain combines TRBV4-3 with TRBJ1-5; D may be TRBD1 (5 bases). Trimming cost V 0 bases and J 7 bases, with 19 bases left between them. The CDR3 contains 17 residues. CDR1 and CDR2 from the germline V gene are LGHNA and YSLEER. For the CDR3, the DNA is TGCGCCAGCAGCCAAGATCACAGGATGTCGACAAAGCAGCCCCAGCATTTT. This codes for CASSQDHRMSTKQPQHF.

The chain recombines TRBV5-6 with TRBJ2-5; 10 nucleotides align to TRBD2. The CDR3 has 14 amino acids. With 3 bases clipped from V and 2 bases from J, the junction kept 1 base outside the gene matches. Germline values: CDR1 SGHDT, CDR2 YYEEEE. The CDR3 nucleotides read TGTGCCAGCAGCTCACTAGCGGGACAAGAGACCCAGTACTTC. This encodes CASSSLAGQETQYF. Supplemented by reference TRBV5-6 and TRBJ2-5, the full variable domain reads DAGVTQSPTHLIKTRGQQVTLRCSPKSGHDTVSWYQQALGQGPQFIFQYYEEEERQRGNFPDRFSGHQFPNYSSELNVNALLLGDSALYLCASSSLAGQETQYFGPGTRLLVL.